This TCR beta chain is from a study of T cells expressing NK-cell markers (TCRdb year 2020). About the full investigation: TCR beta-chain repertoires were profiled in sorted CD3+CD56+NKG2C+, CD3+CD56+NKG2C- and CD3+CD56-NKG2C+ T-cell subsets from fewer than 10 donors. Seven of the eight sequenced donors were HCMV-seropositive and one was HCMV-seronegative. All eight donors whose samples were sequenced were randomly selected healthy volunteers, three of them men and five women. The libraries were sequenced on Illumina HiSeq 2000/2500, MiSeq or NextSeq, producing 2 x 150 bp reads. General findings and caveats noted by the study authors: For six donors, the dominant CD3+CD56+NKG2C+ clonotypes were among the top 10 CD8+ clonotypes and accounted for about 1.0-7.5% of CD8+ T cells. It remained unclear whether the expanded NKG2C-expressing T cell clones were specific for HCMV antigens. Those dominant clonotypes were again the most abundant among CD3+CD56-NKG2C+ cells in a handful of donors, at roughly 25-65%.

Data came from an Illumina HiSeq 2000. TCR beta cDNA libraries were made by 5'RACE template switching that added a universal primer site and unique molecular identifiers. cDNA synthesis was primed from the TCR beta constant segment, followed by two successive PCR amplification steps. In the authors' own workflow: MIGEC was used to demultiplex reads and group the reads by UMI, and MiTCR was used to assemble and quantify clonotypes. To exclude erroneous sequences, any TCR cDNA sequence not supported by at least two reads was discarded. The tcR package was used for downstream repertoire analysis, and clonotypes were matched between fractions using CDR3 nucleotide sequence together with V segment. VDJmatch was used to annotate antigen specificity against VDJdb, with one amino acid substitution allowed in CDR3. Once TCRdb had reprocessed the reads, it stored one entry per CDR3 protein sequence and supplied no DNA. These V and J calls originate from TCRdb's pipeline instead of the authors' own analysis. The data table for this sample lists a few hundred thousand distinct CDR3 sequences. The ten top clones hold under 1.5% of the sample.

On this clonotype: This clone's antigen is unknown.

HCMV-specific IgG was detected in serum with a commercial ELISA kit to determine HCMV serostatus. Ficoll density gradient centrifugation was used to isolate peripheral blood mononuclear cells from blood. Sequencing was performed on blood T cells: a sorted CD56 or NKG2C T cell subset, CD4+ or CD8+ T cells, or bulk PBMC T cells (not recorded which). The TCR originated in a woman aged 45-65 years in good health. Donor details come from another sample of the same person, matched by shared clones.

The CDR3 loop reads CASSLRAGGPETQYF. The chain was built from TRBV7-3 and TRBJ2-5; TCRdb reports TRBD2, a call that lacks DNA to check it against. Via the germline V gene, CDR1 is SGHTA and CDR2 FQGTGA. The CDR3 numbers 15 residues from cysteine through phenylalanine. Only the protein sequence is given. Full variable domain (CDR3 extended with the reference TRBV7-3 and TRBJ2-5 proteins): GAGVSQTPSNKVTEKGKYVELRCDPISGHTALYWYRQSLGQGPEFLIYFQGTGAADDSGLPNDRFFAVRPEGSVSTLKIQRTERGDSAVYLCASSLRAGGPETQYFGPGTRLLVL.